The 20 T cell receptor beta chains in this list originate from one sample, sequenced in a study of blood T cell repertoires in COVID-19. Only in-frame clones appear in the TCRdb table, and some are missing; sequencing was by immunoSEQ multiplex PCR. The repertoire has about 240,000 clones, about 80% of them found once; the top ten carry around 9.6%. The sequenced sample was peripheral blood. The receptor set was obtained from a woman at least 80 years old with acute or convalescent COVID-19.

The chain has TRBV27 and TRBJ1-1; 8 bases fit TRBD1. The trim removed 5 bases at V and 1 base at J, leaving 3 bases unmatched. CDR3 length: 14 residues. CDR1 is MNHEY and CDR2 is SMNVEV in the germline V gene (reference sequence). CDR3 in DNA: TGTGCCAGCAGTCCCGGACAGGGGAACACTGAAGCTTTCTTT. Its protein is CASSPGQGNTEAFF.

The chain links TRBV10-3 to TRBJ1-3; maybe TRBD1 (5 bases). The CDR3 is made up of 17 amino acids. Germline loops: CDR1 ENHRY, CDR2 SYGVKD. With 2 bases removed from V and 0 bases from J, the gap between germline ends came to 14 bases. CDR3 DNA sequence: TGTGCCATCAGTGAGCTAGACAGTGCGAGCTCTGGAAACACCATATATTTT. This encodes CAISELDSASSGNTIYF.

The J gene is TRBJ1-2, the V gene TRBV7-2; maybe TRBD1 (5 bases). This CDR3 is 14 amino acids long. V lost 1 base and J lost 4, with 10 bases in between. Germline loops: CDR1 SGHTA, CDR2 FQGNSA. The CDR3 nucleotides are TGTGCCAGCAGCTTAGAGGCAGGGCGCTATGGCTACACCTTC. It yields the protein CASSLEAGRYGYTF.

The chain is built from TRBV28 and TRBJ1-5; no firm D call. Germline CDR1 reads MDHEN; CDR2 reads SYDVKM. The V gene lost 4 bases and the J gene lost 2 bases, with 18 bases spanning the gap. The CDR3 totals 17 residues. CDR3 residues: CASSSQQTSSGNQPQHF. The CDR3 region has the DNA TGTGCCAGCAGTTCTCAACAGACAAGTTCGGGCAATCAGCCCCAGCATTTT.

The chain recombines TRBV4-1 with TRBJ2-5; tentative D call: TRBD1 (5 bases). Germline values: CDR1 MGHRA, CDR2 YSYEKL. CDR3 length equals 16 residues. Trimming took off 0 bases at V and 1 base at J, with 12 bases between the two ends. The CDR3 coding sequence is TGCGCCAGCAGCCAAGAGGCAGGGTATTCCCAAGAGACCCAGTACTTC. This translates into CASSQEAGYSQETQYF.

The chain employs TRBV2 and TRBJ1-4; maybe TRBD1 (6 bases). CDR3 length: 14 amino acids. The V gene's germline CDR1 is SNHLY and CDR2 FYNNEI. Trimming cost V 6 bases and J 7 bases, with 15 bases left between them. Written as DNA, the CDR3 is TGTGCCAGCAGACCACAGGGCCCGGGTGAAAAACTGTTTTTT. Translating it yields CASRPQGPGEKLFF.

The chain links TRBV4-1 to TRBJ1-1, with D possibly being TRBD1 (5 bases). Trimming removed 0 bases from V and 5 bases from J, with 13 bases in between. The length of the CDR3 is 15 residues. The germline V gene encodes CDR1 MGHRA and CDR2 YSYEKL. The CDR3 coding sequence is TGCGCCAGCAGCCAAGATGATCGGGGGATAACTGAAGCTTTCTTT. It yields the protein CASSQDDRGITEAFF.

This clone appeared a few times. The chain uses TRBV3-1 (or the pseudogene TRBV3-2) and TRBJ1-5; D is uncertain. This CDR3 has 14 amino acids. V shed 2 bases and J shed 5 bases, with 10 bases lying between them. CDR1 and CDR2 from the germline V gene are LGHDT and YNNKEL (reference sequence). CDR3 coding DNA: TGTGCCAGCAGCCAAAAAAACTATGATCAGCCCCAGCATTTT. Protein product: CASSQKNYDQPQHF.

The V and J genes are TRBV15 and TRBJ2-7; D is possibly TRBD1 (6 bases). This CDR3 has 15 amino acids. Germline CDR1 reads LNHNV; CDR2 reads YYDKDF (reference sequence). With 3 bases removed from V and 2 bases from J, the gap between germline ends came to 14 bases. In DNA form, the CDR3 reads TGTGCCACCAGCAGCTCGCCAGGGGCGCCCTACGAGCAGTACTTC. It is translated as CATSSSPGAPYEQYF.

The rearrangement joins TRBV5-1 to TRBJ1-6; TRBD1 aligns across 8 bases. Trimming removed 5 bases from V and 8 bases from J; junction bases left unmatched: 3. This CDR3 contains 13 residues. CDR1 SGHRS and CDR2 YFSETQ come from the germline V gene. The CDR3 spells CASRGQGHSPLHF. In nucleotides, the CDR3 is TGCGCCAGCAGAGGACAGGGACATTCACCCCTCCACTTT.

The chain joins TRBV6-5 to TRBJ1-2; the match to TRBD1 covers 8 bases. From germline, CDR1 is MNHEY and CDR2 SVGAGI. This CDR3 spans 13 amino acids. V gave up 5 bases and J gave up 4 bases; unmatched junction bases: 3. The CDR3 region is CASSQQGGYGYTF. For the CDR3, the DNA is TGTGCCAGCAGTCAACAGGGGGGCTATGGCTACACCTTC.

This chain joins TRBV7-9 and TRBJ2-1; 8 bases agree with TRBD1. The V gene's germline CDR1 is SEHNR and CDR2 FQNEAQ (reference sequence). There are 14 residues in the CDR3. V gave up 3 bases and J gave up 7 bases; unmatched junction bases: 5. In DNA, the CDR3 is TGTGCCAGCAGCTTCTTACAGGGGGGAAATGAGCAGTTCTTC. Translation: CASSFLQGGNEQFF.

V is TRBV9 and J is TRBJ2-1; D is perhaps TRBD1 (5 bases). The germline gives CDR1 SGDLS, CDR2 YYNGEE. The V gene lost 0 bases and the J gene lost 12 bases, with 10 bases spanning the gap. The CDR3 length is 12 residues. The CDR3 region has the DNA TGTGCCAGCAGCGTAGATCCAGGGCGGCAGTTCTTC. Protein product: CASSVDPGRQFF. The variable domain in full, completed from reference TRBV9 and TRBJ2-1, reads DSGVTQTPKHLITATGQRVTLRCSPRSGDLSVYWYQQSLDQGLQFLIQYYNGEERAKGNILERFSAQQFPDLHSELNLSSLELGDSALYFCASSVDPGRQFFGPGTRLTVL.

The V and J genes are TRBV5-1 and TRBJ2-2; D possibly corresponds to TRBD1 (7 bases). The CDR3 covers 15 residues. V lost 3 bases, J lost 8 bases, and 17 bases lay in between. Germline V gene sequence: CDR1 SGHRS, CDR2 YFSETQ. This CDR3 is CASSSEPTGRGELFF. In nucleotides, the CDR3 is TGCGCCAGCAGCTCCGAACCGACAGGGAGGGGGGAGCTGTTTTTT.

The chain links TRBV5-5 to TRBJ1-5; 7 bases map to TRBD1. V gave up 0 bases and J gave up 0 bases; unmatched junction bases: 6. CDR3 length: 17 residues. The germline V gene encodes CDR1 SGHKS and CDR2 YYEKEE (reference sequence). DNA for the CDR3: TGTGCCAGCAGCTTGGTGTTCGGGACAGTTAGCAATCAGCCCCAGCATTTT. Its protein is CASSLVFGTVSNQPQHF.

The rearrangement uses TRBV13 and TRBJ1-1; 12 bases are shared with TRBD1. The CDR3 loop spans 14 amino acids. With V trimmed by 5 bases and J by 6 bases, 4 bases remained unmatched. Germline V gene sequence: CDR1 PRHDT, CDR2 FYEKMQ (reference sequence). In DNA, the CDR3 is TGTGCCAGCAGCCCCCGGGACAGGGGGCCTGAAGCTTTCTTT. It yields the protein CASSPRDRGPEAFF.

This chain joins TRBV19 and TRBJ2-7; 10 nucleotides align to TRBD1. The CDR3 consists of 14 residues. V trimming: 5 bases; J trimming: 3 bases; junction bases outside the gene matches: 4. Germline loops: CDR1 LNHDA, CDR2 SQIVND (reference sequence). CDR3 in amino acids: CASSVDRGGYEQYF. The CDR3 bases are TGTGCCAGTAGTGTGGACAGGGGGGGCTACGAGCAGTACTTC.

The chain couples TRBV15 to TRBJ1-5; weak D call: TRBD1 (5 bases). The V end was cut by 4 bases, the J end by 0 bases, with 22 bases between. Germline V lookup: CDR1 LNHNV, CDR2 YYDKDF (reference sequence). CDR3 length: 19 residues. This CDR3 reads CATSTPQRQTRYSNQPQHF. The DNA of the CDR3 is TGTGCCACCAGCACCCCCCAGAGACAGACGAGATATAGCAATCAGCCCCAGCATTTT.

The chain carries TRBV3-1 (or the pseudogene TRBV3-2) and TRBJ2-7; 8 nucleotides agree with TRBD1. V was clipped by 1 base and J by 6 bases; unmatched bases: 2. Germline CDR1 is LGHDT and CDR2 is YNNKEL (reference sequence). The CDR3 consists of 13 residues. CDR3 nucleotides: TGTGCCAGCAGCCAAGGACAGGGGCTCGAGCAGTACTTC. Translation: CASSQGQGLEQYF.

This clone has just a few counts. J is TRBJ2-2 and V is TRBV11-2; unclear D gene. The CDR3 consists of 13 residues. The V end lost 3 bases, the J end lost 5 bases, and 7 bases lay between the germline ends. The germline V gene encodes CDR1 SGHAT and CDR2 FQNNGV. CDR3 residues: CASSFARTGELFF. The CDR3 DNA follows: TGTGCCAGCAGCTTCGCGCGTACCGGGGAGCTGTTTTTT.